The entry that follows covers one T cell receptor beta chain sequence. In the original analysis: The assay estimated nucleated cells by amplifying reference gene primers. TCRdb keeps only in-frame clones here, not all; method: immunoSEQ multiplex PCR. The V and J calls and clone size come from that table; D and trimming were worked out from the DNA. This table has about 85,000 clones, around 90% appearing once. This entry comes from a study of blood T cell repertoires in COVID-19. Study at large: Some COVID-19 samples were acute and others convalescent; all came from the United States, Italy and Spain.

The junction had 6 bases not matched to a gene; V was cut back by 5 bases and J by 8 bases. CDR3 length: 14 residues. Germline V lookup: CDR1 LNHDA, CDR2 SQIVND (reference sequence). V usage is TRBV19 and J usage is TRBJ1-2; 12 bases match TRBD1. Sequencing input: peripheral blood. The TCR originated in a man between 60 and 75 years old with acute or convalescent COVID-19. The CDR3 region is CASSLGQGAWGYTF. The CDR3, as DNA: TGTGCCAGTAGTCTGGGACAGGGGGCATGGGGCTACACCTTC.